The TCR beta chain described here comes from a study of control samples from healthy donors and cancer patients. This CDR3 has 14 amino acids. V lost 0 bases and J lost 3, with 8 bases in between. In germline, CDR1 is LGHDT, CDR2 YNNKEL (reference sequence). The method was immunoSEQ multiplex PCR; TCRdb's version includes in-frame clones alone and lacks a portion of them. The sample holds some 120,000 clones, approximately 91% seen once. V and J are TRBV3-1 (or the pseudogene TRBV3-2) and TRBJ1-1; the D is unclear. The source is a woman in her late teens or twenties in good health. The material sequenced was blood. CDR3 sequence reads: CASSQETGYTEAFF. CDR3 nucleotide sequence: TGTGCCAGCAGCCAAGAGACGGGGTACACTGAAGCTTTCTTT.